This T cell receptor beta chain came from a study of CD8+ T cells in alopecia areata. Study details: Patients took tofacitinib for 6 to 18 months, followed by 6 drug-free months.

Treatment defined: oral pan-JAK inhibitor, 5-10 mg twice daily. CDR1 MGHRA and CDR2 YSYEKL come from the germline V gene. V was shortened by 4 bases and J by 1 base, with 8 bases between the two germline ends. The CDR3 extends over 13 amino acids. Reverse transcription of extracted RNA yielded cDNA, which provided the sequencing template. Using immunoSEQ multiplex PCR, the repertoire was profiled, and TCRdb retains in-frame clones only, with some absent. The sample has 130,000 or so clones, roughly 86% seen once. The receptor was derived from a human donor with alopecia areata. The gene calls are TRBV4-1 and TRBJ2-7; a weak D match, TRBD1 (5 bases). The sequencing used CD8+ T cells sorted from blood, collected at week 4, from a patient treated with tofacitinib. As DNA, the CDR3 is TGCGCCAGCAGCCCCGACAGATCCTACGAGCAGTACTTC. Its translation: CASSPDRSYEQYF.